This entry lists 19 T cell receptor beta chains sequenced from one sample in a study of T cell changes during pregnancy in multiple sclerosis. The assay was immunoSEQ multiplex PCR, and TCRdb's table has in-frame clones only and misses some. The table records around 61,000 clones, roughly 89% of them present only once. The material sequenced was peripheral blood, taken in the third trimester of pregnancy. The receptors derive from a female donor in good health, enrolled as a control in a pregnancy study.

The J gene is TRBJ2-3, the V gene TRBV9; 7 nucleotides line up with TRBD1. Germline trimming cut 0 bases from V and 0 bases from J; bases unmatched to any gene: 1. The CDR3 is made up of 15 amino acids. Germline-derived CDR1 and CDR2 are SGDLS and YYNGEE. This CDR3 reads CASSVETGSTDTQYF. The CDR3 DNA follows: TGTGCCAGCAGCGTAGAGACAGGGAGCACAGATACGCAGTATTTT. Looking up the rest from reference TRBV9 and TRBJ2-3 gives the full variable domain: DSGVTQTPKHLITATGQRVTLRCSPRSGDLSVYWYQQSLDQGLQFLIQYYNGEERAKGNILERFSAQQFPDLHSELNLSSLELGDSALYFCASSVETGSTDTQYFGPGTRLTVL.

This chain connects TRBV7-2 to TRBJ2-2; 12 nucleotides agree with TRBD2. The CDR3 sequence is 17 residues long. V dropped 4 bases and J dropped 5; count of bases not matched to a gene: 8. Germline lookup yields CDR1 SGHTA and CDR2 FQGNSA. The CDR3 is CASSSSPLAGGTGELFF. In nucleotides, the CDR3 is TGTGCCAGCAGCTCGTCGCCCCTAGCGGGGGGGACCGGGGAGCTGTTTTTT.

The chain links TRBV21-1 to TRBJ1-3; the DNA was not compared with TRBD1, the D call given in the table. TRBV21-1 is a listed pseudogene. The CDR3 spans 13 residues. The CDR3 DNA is TGTGCCAGCAGTGGGACAGCTGGAAACACCATATATTTT. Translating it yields CASSGTAGNTIYF.

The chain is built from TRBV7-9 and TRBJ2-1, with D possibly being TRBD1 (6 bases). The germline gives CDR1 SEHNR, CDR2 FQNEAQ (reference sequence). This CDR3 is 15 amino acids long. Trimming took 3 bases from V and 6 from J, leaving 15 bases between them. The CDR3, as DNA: TGTGCCAGCAGCTTGGGGGCCGGGACCCGCAATGAGCAGTTCTTC. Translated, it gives CASSLGAGTRNEQFF.

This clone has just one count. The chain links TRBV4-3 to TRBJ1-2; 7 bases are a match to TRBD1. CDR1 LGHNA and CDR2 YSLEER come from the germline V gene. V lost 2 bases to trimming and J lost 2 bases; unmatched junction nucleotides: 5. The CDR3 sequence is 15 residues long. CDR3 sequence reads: CASSQQTTGNYGYTF. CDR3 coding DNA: TGCGCCAGCAGCCAACAAACGACAGGGAACTATGGCTACACCTTC.

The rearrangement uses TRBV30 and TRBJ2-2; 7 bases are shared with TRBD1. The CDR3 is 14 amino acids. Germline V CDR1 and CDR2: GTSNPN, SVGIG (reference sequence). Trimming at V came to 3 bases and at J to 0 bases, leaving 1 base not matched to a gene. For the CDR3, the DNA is TGTGCCTGGAGGGGACAGACGAACACCGGGGAGCTGTTTTTT. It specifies CAWRGQTNTGELFF.

The CDR3 reads CASSPTQGYTGELFF. CDR3 in DNA: TGCGCCAGCAGCCCGACTCAGGGTTACACCGGGGAGCTGTTTTTT. This chain connects TRBV4-1 to TRBJ2-2; D perhaps matches TRBD1 (5 bases). The V end was cut by 4 bases, the J end by 3 bases, with 12 bases between. This CDR3 is 15 amino acids long. Looked up from germline, CDR1 is MGHRA and CDR2 is YSYEKL.

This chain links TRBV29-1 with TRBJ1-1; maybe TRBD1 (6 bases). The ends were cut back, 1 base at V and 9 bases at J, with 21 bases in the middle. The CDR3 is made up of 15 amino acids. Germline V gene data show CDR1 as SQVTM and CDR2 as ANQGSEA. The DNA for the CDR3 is TGCAGCGTTGAAGGGCCCCGGGACACTAAATTAAAAGCTTTCTTT. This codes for CSVEGPRDTKLKAFF.

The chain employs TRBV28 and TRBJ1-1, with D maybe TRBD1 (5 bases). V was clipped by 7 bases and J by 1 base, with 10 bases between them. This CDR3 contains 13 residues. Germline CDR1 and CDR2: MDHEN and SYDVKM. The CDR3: CASNPDRNTEAFF. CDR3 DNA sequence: TGTGCCAGCAATCCTGACAGGAACACTGAAGCTTTCTTT.

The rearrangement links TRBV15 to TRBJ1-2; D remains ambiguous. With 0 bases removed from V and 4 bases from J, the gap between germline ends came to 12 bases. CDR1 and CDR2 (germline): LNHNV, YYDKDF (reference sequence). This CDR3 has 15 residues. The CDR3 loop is CATSRERGNSYGYTF. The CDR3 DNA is TGTGCCACCAGCAGAGAGCGCGGAAATTCCTATGGCTACACCTTC.

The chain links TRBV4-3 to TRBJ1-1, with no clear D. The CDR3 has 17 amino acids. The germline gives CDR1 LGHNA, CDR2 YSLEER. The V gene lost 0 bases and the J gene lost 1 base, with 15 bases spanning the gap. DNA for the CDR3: TGCGCCAGCAGCCAAGACGAGGCGGCGGCGGGGAACACTGAAGCTTTCTTT. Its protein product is CASSQDEAAAGNTEAFF.

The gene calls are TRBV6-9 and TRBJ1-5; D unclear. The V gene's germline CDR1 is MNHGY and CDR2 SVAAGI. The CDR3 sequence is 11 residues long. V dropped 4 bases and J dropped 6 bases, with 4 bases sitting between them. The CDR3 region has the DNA TGTGCCAGCAGTTTAGTTCAGCCCCAGCATTTT. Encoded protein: CASSLVQPQHF.

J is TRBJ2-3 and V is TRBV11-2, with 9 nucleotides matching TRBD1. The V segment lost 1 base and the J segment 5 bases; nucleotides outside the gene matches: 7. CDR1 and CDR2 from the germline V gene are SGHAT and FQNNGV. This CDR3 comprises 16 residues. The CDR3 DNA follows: TGTGCCAGCAGCTTAGGGCGGGACAGGGTGGGAGATACGCAGTATTTT. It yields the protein CASSLGRDRVGDTQYF. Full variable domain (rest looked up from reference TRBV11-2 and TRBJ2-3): EAGVAQSPRYKIIEKRQSVAFWCNPISGHATLYWYQQILGQGPKLLIQFQNNGVVDDSQLPKDRFSAERLKGVDSTLKIQPAKLEDSAVYLCASSLGRDRVGDTQYFGPGTRLTVL.

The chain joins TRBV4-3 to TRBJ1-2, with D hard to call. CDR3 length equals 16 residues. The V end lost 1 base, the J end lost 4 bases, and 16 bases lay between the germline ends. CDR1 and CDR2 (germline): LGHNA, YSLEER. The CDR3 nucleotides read TGCGCCAGCAGCCAAGGTGCCGGAGAGACTGGCTATGGCTACACCTTC. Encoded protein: CASSQGAGETGYGYTF.

The DNA for the CDR3 is TGTGCCAGCAGCGTGAGTCCGGACAGAGGCTACGAGCAGTACTTC. Translation gives CASSVSPDRGYEQYF. This chain connects TRBV9 to TRBJ2-7, with D maybe TRBD1 (6 bases). V lost 2 bases and J 3 bases, leaving 15 bases between the germline ends. The CDR3 runs 15 residues. The germline CDR1 and CDR2 sequences are SGDLS and YYNGEE.

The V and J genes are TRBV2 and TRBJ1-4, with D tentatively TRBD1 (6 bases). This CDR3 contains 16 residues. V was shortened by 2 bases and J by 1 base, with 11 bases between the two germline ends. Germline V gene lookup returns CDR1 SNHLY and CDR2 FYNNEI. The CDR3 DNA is TGTGCCAGCAGTGAATCAGGGGCCCTAACTAATGAAAAACTGTTTTTT. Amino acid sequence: CASSESGALTNEKLFF.

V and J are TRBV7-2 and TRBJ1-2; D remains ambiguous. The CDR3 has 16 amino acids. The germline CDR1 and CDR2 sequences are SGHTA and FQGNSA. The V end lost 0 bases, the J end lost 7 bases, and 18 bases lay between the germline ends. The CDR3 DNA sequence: TGTGCCAGCAGCTTAGCGAGCGACCGGATCTCCGGTGGCTACACCTTC. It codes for CASSLASDRISGGYTF.

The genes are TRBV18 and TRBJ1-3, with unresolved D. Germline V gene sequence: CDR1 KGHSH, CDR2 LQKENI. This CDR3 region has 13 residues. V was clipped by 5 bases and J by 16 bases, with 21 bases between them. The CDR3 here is CASSFSLGSPTYF. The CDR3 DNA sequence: TGTGCCAGCTCATTTTCTTTGGGCAGCCCTACTTATTTT.

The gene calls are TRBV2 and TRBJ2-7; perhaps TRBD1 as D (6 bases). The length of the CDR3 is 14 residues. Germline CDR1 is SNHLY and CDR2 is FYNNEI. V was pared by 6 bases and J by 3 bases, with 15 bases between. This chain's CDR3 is CASRIEGVDYEQYF. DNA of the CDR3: TGTGCCAGCAGGATCGAGGGGGTAGACTACGAGCAGTACTTC.